The 7 T cell receptor beta chains in this list originate from one sample, sequenced in a study of cytomegalovirus exposure and HLA in healthy donors. Data came from immunoSEQ multiplex PCR; TCRdb stores just in-frame clones and leaves some out. The table has about 180,000 clones, roughly nine tenths seen once. Sequencing used PBMCs. These receptors all stem from a man aged 18-30 years in good health and CMV-seropositive.

The CDR3, as DNA: TGTGCCAGCAGCCACCCGGGACAGGAAGATGAAAAACTGTTTTTT. This codes for CASSHPGQEDEKLFF. V gene TRBV7-9 combines with J gene TRBJ1-4; 8 nucleotides match TRBD1. This CDR3 has 15 amino acids. CDR1 and CDR2 (germline): SEHNR, FQNEAQ (reference sequence). V gave up 5 bases and J gave up 6 bases; unmatched junction bases: 8.

The rearrangement joins TRBV6-5 to TRBJ2-2; possible D gene TRBD1, 6 bases. In germline, CDR1 is MNHEY, CDR2 SVGAGI. Trimming shortened V by 6 bases and J by 6 bases, and 11 bases separated the two germline ends. The CDR3 totals 13 residues. CDR3 in amino acids: CASSRAGAGELFF. CDR3 DNA: TGTGCCAGCAGCCGGGCAGGGGCCGGGGAGCTGTTTTTT.

The chain employs TRBV5-1 and TRBJ2-1; 13 bases map to TRBD2. Looked up from germline, CDR1 is SGHRS and CDR2 is YFSETQ. CDR3 length: 15 amino acids. V shed 2 bases, J shed 7 bases, and the junction held 3 bases outside the gene matches. The CDR3 is CASSLLAGGPNEQFF. In DNA, the CDR3 is TGCGCCAGCAGCTTACTAGCGGGAGGGCCGAATGAGCAGTTCTTC.

This chain joins TRBV18 and TRBJ2-1; D might be TRBD1 (6 bases). Trimming stripped 0 bases from V and 7 bases from J, with 7 bases between. CDR3 size: 13 residues. Germline V gives CDR1 KGHSH, CDR2 LQKENI. CDR3: CASSPPGQNEQFF. The CDR3 DNA follows: TGTGCCAGCTCACCACCCGGACAGAATGAGCAGTTCTTC.

The V call is TRBV7-2, the J call TRBJ2-3; D might be TRBD2 (6 bases). V was cut by 4 bases and J by 0 bases, with 11 bases left in between. Germline loops: CDR1 SGHTA, CDR2 FQGNSA. This CDR3 region has 15 residues. The CDR3 coding sequence is TGTGCCAGCAGCTCGCCGGGACTTAGCACAGATACGCAGTATTTT. This translates into CASSSPGLSTDTQYF.

The chain has TRBV7-2 and TRBJ2-2; TRBD2 aligns across 13 bases. The CDR3 is 16 amino acids. Germline V gene lookup returns CDR1 SGHTA and CDR2 FQGNSA. The J segment lost 7 bases and the V segment lost 10 bases, leaving 12 bases of the junction unmatched. The CDR3 region has the DNA TGTGCCACCAAGGGGACTAGCGGGACCAAGGGCGGGGAGCTGTTTTTT. Protein product: CATKGTSGTKGGELFF.

The sample holds one count of this clone. The chain uses TRBV5-4 and TRBJ2-3; 10 bases map to TRBD2. The germline V gene encodes CDR1 SGHNT and CDR2 YYREEE (reference sequence). The CDR3 runs to 16 residues. V trimming: 4 bases; J trimming: 1 base; junction bases outside the gene matches: 6. This CDR3 is CASSGRGLAGTDTQYF. CDR3 nucleotides: TGTGCCAGCAGCGGAAGAGGACTAGCGGGCACAGATACGCAGTATTTT.